This T cell receptor beta chain is from a study of blood T cell repertoires in COVID-19. Researchers sorted participants into cohorts using their self-reported clinical history. Data came from immunoSEQ multiplex PCR; TCRdb stores just in-frame clones and leaves some out. The sample contains 120,000 to 150,000 clones, around 83% of which appear only once. CDR1 is SGDLS and CDR2 is YYNGEE in the germline V gene. CDR3 length: 17 residues. The V and J ends lost 2 bases and 5 bases, in that order; junction bases with no gene match: 13. The TCR sequence derives from a woman aged 45-59 years who had been exposed to COVID-19. Sequencing used PBMCs or T cells enriched from blood (not recorded which). The genes are TRBV9 and TRBJ2-5, with 9 bases fitting TRBD1. DNA for the CDR3: TGTGCCAGCAGCGTCGGGTGGAAAACAGGGGGCGGTGAGACCCAGTACTTC. Residues: CASSVGWKTGGGETQYF.